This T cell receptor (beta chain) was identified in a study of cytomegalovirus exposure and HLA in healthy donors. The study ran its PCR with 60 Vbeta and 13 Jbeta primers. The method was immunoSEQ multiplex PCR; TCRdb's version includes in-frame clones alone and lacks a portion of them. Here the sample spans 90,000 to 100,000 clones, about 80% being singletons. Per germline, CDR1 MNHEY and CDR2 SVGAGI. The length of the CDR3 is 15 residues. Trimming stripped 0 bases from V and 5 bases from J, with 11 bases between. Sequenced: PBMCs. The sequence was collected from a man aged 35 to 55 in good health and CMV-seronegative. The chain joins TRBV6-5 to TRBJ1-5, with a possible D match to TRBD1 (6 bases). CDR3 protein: CASSYSSGDDQPQHF. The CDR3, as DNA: TGTGCCAGCAGTTACTCATCAGGGGATGATCAGCCCCAGCATTTT.